The rows below give T cell receptor beta chains drawn from one sample of a study of T cell repertoires in cytomegalovirus infection. TCRdb reprocessed the reads with MiXCR, giving one entry per CDR3 protein. The repertoire holds around 530,000 distinct CDR3 sequences, with approximately 25% as singletons. What was sequenced was PBMCs. The receptors derive from a human donor in good health (CMV status not recorded). Some clones in this sample may be carry-over from other donors' samples. CDR3s include the opening cysteine and the closing phenylalanine or tryptophan. The D gene is left open where the match is weak. Rows give clone size only sometimes, using once, few, many, or a class for an expanded clone.

.	TRBV29-1	few	TRBJ2-5	CSHAMGTQTQYF	TGCAGCCACGCCATGGGGACGCAGACCCAGTACTTC
TRBD2	TRBV6-4	once	TRBJ2-7	CASSDRWREPWNEQYF	TGTGCCAGCAGTGACCGGTGGCGGGAGCCTTGGAACGAGCAGTACTTC
.	TRBV7-9	.	TRBJ2-1	CASSNFDEQFF	TGTGCCAGCAGCAACTTCGATGAGCAGTTCTTC
.	TRBV24-1	many	TRBJ2-1	CATSPSPGVQFF	TGTGCCACCAGTCCTTCACCAGGGGTGCAGTTCTTC
.	TRBV19	.	TRBJ2-3	CASQGPTLTQYF	TGTGCCAGTCAAGGCCCCACCCTTACGCAGTATTTT
TRBD2	TRBV2	.	TRBJ2-7	CASTGRTSGGTYEQYF	TGTGCCAGCACTGGCAGGACTAGCGGGGGAACCTACGAGCAGTACTTC
TRBD2	TRBV19	.	TRBJ2-1	CASSVLAGGPRDEQFF	TGTGCCAGTAGTGTATTAGCGGGAGGGCCAAGGGATGAGCAGTTCTTC
.	TRBV2	.	TRBJ1-1	CASSEWGAEAFF	TGTGCCAGCAGTGAGTGGGGGGCTGAAGCTTTCTTT
.	TRBV7-2	many	TRBJ2-5	CASSRPGPETQYF	TGTGCCAGCAGCCGACCGGGACCAGAGACCCAGTACTTC
.	TRBV2	many	TRBJ2-2	CASSEALGPGAATGELFF	TGTGCCAGCAGTGAAGCGCTTGGCCCGGGGGCGGCCACCGGGGAGCTGTTTTTT
TRBD2	TRBV14	.	TRBJ2-3	CASSQEESGGKDTQYF	TGTGCCAGCAGCCAAGAGGAGTCGGGGGGAAAGGATACGCAGTATTTT
.	TRBV27	.	TRBJ1-1	CASGWVGMNTEAFF	TGTGCCAGCGGCTGGGTTGGGATGAACACTGAAGCTTTCTTT
.	TRBV7-9	.	TRBJ2-2	CASSFPVFGELFF	TGTGCCAGCAGCTTCCCGGTATTCGGGGAGCTGTTTTTT
.	TRBV15	.	TRBJ1-6	CATSRVTGRGGSPLHF	TGTGCCACCAGCAGAGTCACGGGGCGCGGGGGTTCACCCCTCCACTTT
TRBD1	TRBV5-4	few	TRBJ1-2	CASSLVGDRGYGYTF	TGTGCCAGCAGCTTGGTCGGTGACAGGGGCTATGGCTACACCTTC
TRBD2	TRBV7-6	.	TRBJ2-1	CASSQLRGGNEQFF	TGTGCCAGCAGCCAACTTCGGGGGGGGAATGAGCAGTTCTTC
.	TRBV6-6	.	TRBJ1-1	CASSYAAPEAFF	TGTGCCAGCAGCTACGCGGCTCCTGAAGCTTTCTTT
.	TRBV12-5	.	TRBJ1-5	CASGQGLSNQPQHF	TGTGCTAGTGGTCAGGGTCTTAGCAATCAGCCCCAGCATTTT
TRBD1	TRBV7-9	many	TRBJ2-6	CASSLATGAPFSGANVLTF	TGTGCCAGCAGCTTAGCCACAGGGGCTCCCTTCTCTGGGGCCAACGTCCTGACTTTC
TRBD1	TRBV11-1	.	TRBJ2-3	CASSLEDRAPDTQYF	TGTGCCAGCAGCTTAGAAGACAGGGCCCCAGATACGCAGTATTTT
.	TRBV4-1	.	TRBJ2-2	CASSFQGRTVNTGELFF	TGCGCCAGCAGCTTTCAAGGTCGGACAGTTAACACCGGGGAGCTGTTTTTT
TRBD2	TRBV7-9	.	TRBJ2-1	CASSLGGSGRANEQFF	TGTGCCAGCAGCTTAGGGGGTAGCGGGAGGGCCAACGAGCAGTTCTTC
TRBD1	TRBV12-3/TRBV12-4	.	TRBJ1-1	CASNRRTGRPEAFF	TGTGCCAGCAACAGAAGGACAGGGCGGCCCGAAGCTTTCTTT
TRBD2	TRBV6-1	.	TRBJ2-3	CASTREGLSTDTQYF	TGTGCCAGCACGCGGGAGGGATTGAGCACAGATACGCAGTATTTT
TRBD1	TRBV24-1	.	TRBJ2-2	CATSDTDRAGDTGELFF	TGTGCCACCAGTGATACCGACAGGGCCGGGGACACCGGGGAGCTGTTTTTT
TRBD1	TRBV12-3/TRBV12-4	.	TRBJ1-2	CASSTTGTVYGYTF	TGTGCCAGCAGCACAACCGGGACAGTCTATGGCTACACCTTC
.	TRBV7-2	few	TRBJ2-3	CASSLADPHGDTQYF	TGTGCCAGCAGCTTAGCAGACCCCCATGGGGATACGCAGTATTTT
.	TRBV12-3/TRBV12-4	.	TRBJ2-1	CASSPGTLQFF	TGTGCCAGCAGCCCCGGGACTCTACAGTTCTTC
.	TRBV11-2	.	TRBJ2-5	CASRRQGPQETQYF	TGTGCCAGCAGGAGGCAGGGGCCCCAAGAGACCCAGTACTTC
TRBD2	TRBV11-2	.	TRBJ2-1	CASSSLRLAGGGSSYNEQFF	TGTGCCAGCAGCTCCCTCCGACTAGCGGGAGGGGGAAGCTCCTACAATGAGCAGTTCTTC
TRBD2	TRBV28	.	TRBJ2-1	CASSSSSGPPPSEQFF	TGTGCCAGCAGTTCGTCTAGCGGGCCCCCTCCAAGTGAGCAGTTCTTC
TRBD2	TRBV27	.	TRBJ2-7	CASSQPTSGGYEQYF	TGTGCCAGCAGTCAACCGACTAGCGGTGGCTACGAGCAGTACTTC
TRBD1	TRBV19	once	TRBJ1-5	CASSTFGTGRNQPQHF	TGTGCCAGTAGTACCTTCGGGACAGGACGAAATCAGCCCCAGCATTTT
.	TRBV29-1	.	TRBJ1-2	CSVEDTYGYTF	TGCAGCGTCGAGGACACCTATGGCTACACCTTC
.	TRBV7-6	many	TRBJ2-5	CASSLTPSQETQYF	TGTGCCAGCAGTTTAACCCCCTCGCAAGAGACCCAGTACTTC
TRBD1	TRBV7-7	few	TRBJ2-2	CASSAIAGGGGSVGELFF	TGTGCCAGCAGCGCAATCGCAGGGGGCGGCGGGTCGGTCGGGGAGCTGTTTTTT
.	TRBV24-1	.	TRBJ2-3	CATSDAGSFTDTQYF	TGTGCCACCAGTGACGCGGGGTCCTTCACAGATACGCAGTATTTT
.	TRBV6-6	few	TRBJ1-1	CASSYQPDGGDTEAFF	TGTGCCAGCAGTTACCAACCGGACGGTGGTGACACTGAAGCTTTCTTT
.	TRBV18	few	TRBJ1-2	CASSPGAPGYTF	TGTGCCAGCTCACCAGGGGCTCCGGGCTACACCTTC
TRBD2	TRBV7-2	many	TRBJ2-1	CASRRRSGRAVDEQFF	TGTGCCAGCAGACGTAGGAGCGGGAGAGCGGTTGATGAGCAGTTCTTC
.	TRBV14	few	TRBJ1-4	CASSQVASSAEKLFF	TGTGCCAGCAGCCAAGTAGCCTCGAGCGCTGAAAAACTGTTTTTT
.	TRBV7-2	many	TRBJ2-1	CASSLTPEAYNEQFF	TGTGCCAGCAGCTTAACCCCCGAGGCCTACAATGAGCAGTTCTTC
TRBD2	TRBV9	once	TRBJ2-4	CASSQGGLAGERNIQYF	TGTGCCAGCAGCCAGGGGGGACTAGCGGGAGAGAGAAACATTCAGTACTTC
.	TRBV28	.	TRBJ1-2	CASFRGGATLGYTF	TGTGCCAGCTTCCGGGGGGGCGCGACCCTTGGCTACACCTTC
TRBD2	TRBV19	many	TRBJ2-7	CASIGPGLAGSTYEQYF	TGTGCCAGTATCGGACCGGGACTAGCGGGAAGCACCTACGAGCAGTACTTC
TRBD2	TRBV7-6	many	TRBJ2-5	CASSQEREGHETQYF	TGTGCCAGCAGCCAGGAGCGGGAGGGCCATGAGACCCAGTACTTC